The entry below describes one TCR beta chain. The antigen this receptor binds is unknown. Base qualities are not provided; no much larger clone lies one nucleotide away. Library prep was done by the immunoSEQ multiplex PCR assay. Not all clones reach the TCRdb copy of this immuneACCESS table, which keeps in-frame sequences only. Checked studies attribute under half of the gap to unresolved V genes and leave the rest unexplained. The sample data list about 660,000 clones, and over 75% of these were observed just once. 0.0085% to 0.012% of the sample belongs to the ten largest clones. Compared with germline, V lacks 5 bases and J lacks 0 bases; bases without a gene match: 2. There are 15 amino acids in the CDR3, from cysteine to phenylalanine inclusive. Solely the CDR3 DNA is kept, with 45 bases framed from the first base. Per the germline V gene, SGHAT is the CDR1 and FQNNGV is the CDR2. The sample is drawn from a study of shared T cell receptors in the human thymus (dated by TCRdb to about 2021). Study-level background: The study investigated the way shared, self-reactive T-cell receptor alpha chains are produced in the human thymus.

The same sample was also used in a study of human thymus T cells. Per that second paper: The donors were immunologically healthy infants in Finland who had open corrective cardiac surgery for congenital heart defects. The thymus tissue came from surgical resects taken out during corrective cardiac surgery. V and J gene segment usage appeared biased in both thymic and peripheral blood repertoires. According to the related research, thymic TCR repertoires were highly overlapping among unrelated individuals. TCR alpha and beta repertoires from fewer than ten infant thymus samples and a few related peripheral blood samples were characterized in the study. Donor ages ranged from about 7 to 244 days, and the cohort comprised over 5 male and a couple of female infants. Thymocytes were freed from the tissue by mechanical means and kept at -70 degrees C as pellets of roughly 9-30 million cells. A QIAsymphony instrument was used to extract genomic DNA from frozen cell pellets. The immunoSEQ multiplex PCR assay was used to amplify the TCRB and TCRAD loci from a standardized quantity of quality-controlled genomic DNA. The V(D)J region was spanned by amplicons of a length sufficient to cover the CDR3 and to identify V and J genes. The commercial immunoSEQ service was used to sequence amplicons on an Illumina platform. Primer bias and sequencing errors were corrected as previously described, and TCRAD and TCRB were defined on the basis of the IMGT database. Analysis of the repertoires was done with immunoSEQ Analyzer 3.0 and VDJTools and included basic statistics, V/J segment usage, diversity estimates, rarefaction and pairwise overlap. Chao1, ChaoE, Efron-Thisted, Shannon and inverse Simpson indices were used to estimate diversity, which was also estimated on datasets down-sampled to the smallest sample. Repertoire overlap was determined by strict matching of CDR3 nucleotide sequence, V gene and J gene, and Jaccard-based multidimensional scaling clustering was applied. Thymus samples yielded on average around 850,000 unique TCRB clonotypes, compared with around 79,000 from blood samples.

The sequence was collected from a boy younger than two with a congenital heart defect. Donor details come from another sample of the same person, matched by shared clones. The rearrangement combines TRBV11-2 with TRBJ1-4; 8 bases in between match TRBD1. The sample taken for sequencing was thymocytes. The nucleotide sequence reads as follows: TGTGCCAGCAGCGTGGACAGGGCAACTAATGAAAAACTGTTTTTT. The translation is CASSVDRATNEKLFF.